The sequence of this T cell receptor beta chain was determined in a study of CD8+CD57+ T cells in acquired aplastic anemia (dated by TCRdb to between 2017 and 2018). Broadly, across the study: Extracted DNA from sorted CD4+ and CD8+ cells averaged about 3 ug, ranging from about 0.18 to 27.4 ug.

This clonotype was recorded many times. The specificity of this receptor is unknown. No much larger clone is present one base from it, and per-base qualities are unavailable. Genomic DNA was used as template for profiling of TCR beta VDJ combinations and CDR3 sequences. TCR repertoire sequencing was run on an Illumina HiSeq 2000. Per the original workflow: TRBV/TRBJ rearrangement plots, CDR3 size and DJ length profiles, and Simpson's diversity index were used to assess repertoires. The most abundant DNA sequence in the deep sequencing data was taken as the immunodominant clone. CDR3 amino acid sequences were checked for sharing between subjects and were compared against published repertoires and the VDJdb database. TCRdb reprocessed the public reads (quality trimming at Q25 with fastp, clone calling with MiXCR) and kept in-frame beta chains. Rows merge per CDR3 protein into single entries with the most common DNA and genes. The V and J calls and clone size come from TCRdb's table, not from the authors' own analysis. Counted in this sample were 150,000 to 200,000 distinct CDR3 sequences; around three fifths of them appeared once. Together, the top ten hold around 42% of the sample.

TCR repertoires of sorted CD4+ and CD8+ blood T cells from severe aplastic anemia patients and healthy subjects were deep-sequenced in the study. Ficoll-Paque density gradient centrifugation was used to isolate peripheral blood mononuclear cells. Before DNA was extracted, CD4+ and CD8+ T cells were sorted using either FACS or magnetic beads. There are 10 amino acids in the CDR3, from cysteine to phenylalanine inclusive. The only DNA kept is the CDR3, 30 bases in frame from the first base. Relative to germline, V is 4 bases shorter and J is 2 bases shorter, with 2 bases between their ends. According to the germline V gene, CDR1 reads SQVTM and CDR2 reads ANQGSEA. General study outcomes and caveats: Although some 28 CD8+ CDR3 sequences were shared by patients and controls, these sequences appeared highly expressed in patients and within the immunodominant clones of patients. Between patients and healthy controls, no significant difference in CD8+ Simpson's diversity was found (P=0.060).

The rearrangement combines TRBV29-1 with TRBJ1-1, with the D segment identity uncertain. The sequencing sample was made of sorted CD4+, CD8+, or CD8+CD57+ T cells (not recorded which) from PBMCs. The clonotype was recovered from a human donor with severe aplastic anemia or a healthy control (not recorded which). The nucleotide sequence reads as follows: TGCAGCGTTGTAAACACTGAAGCTTTCTTT. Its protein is CSVVNTEAFF.